The 31 T cell receptor beta chains listed next were all sequenced from one sample in a study of T cells in Graves' hyperthyroidism and ophthalmopathy. Amplification of TCR beta CDR3 regions used RNA as the template. The HTBI set primed first-round TCR CDR3 RT-PCR. TCRdb passed the multiplex PCR reads through MiXCR, listing each CDR3 protein once. Among about 530,000 distinct CDR3 sequences listed, roughly 18% were seen once. The sequenced material came from blood. Receptor source: a woman under 30 with Graves' ophthalmopathy.

The CDR3 DNA reads TGTGCCAGCAGCTTAATAGCAGACACCGGGGAGCTGTTTTTT. The encoded protein is CASSLIADTGELFF. The chain is built from TRBV7-3 and TRBJ2-2; D unclear. With 1 base removed from V and 3 bases from J, the gap between germline ends came to 6 bases. CDR3 length: 14 residues. The germline CDR1 and CDR2 sequences are SGHTA and FQGTGA.

This clonotype has more than one count but fewer than ten. The chain joins TRBV4-3 to TRBJ1-2, with D tentatively TRBD1 (5 bases). This CDR3 contains 14 residues. V lost 0 bases, J lost 8 bases, and 13 bases lay in between. The germline V gene has CDR1 LGHNA and CDR2 YSLEER. CDR3 region: CASSQDLQGGGYTF. The CDR3 bases are TGCGCCAGCAGCCAAGATCTCCAGGGAGGAGGCTACACCTTC.

This clonotype was recorded many times. V usage is TRBV10-3 and J usage is TRBJ1-1; unclear D gene. The CDR3 is 13 amino acids. The germline CDR1 and CDR2 sequences are ENHRY and SYGVKD. Trimming took 2 bases from V and 11 from J, leaving 15 bases between them. The CDR3 DNA reads TGTGCCATCAGTGAGGGAGTCCCTGACAACGCTTTCTTT. As protein: CAISEGVPDNAFF.

The chain couples TRBV4-1 to TRBJ2-7; D gene uncertain. Matching the DNA end better, TRBJ2-1 makes the J call doubtful. Germline V CDR1 and CDR2: MGHRA, YSYEKL. The CDR3 runs to 15 residues. The CDR3 spells CASSLRASSSYEQFF. The CDR3 DNA is TGCGCCAGCAGCCTACGGGCCTCCTCCTCCTACGAGCAGTTCTTC.

This rearrangement joins TRBV5-4 to TRBJ2-1; 11 bases are shared with TRBD2. CDR1 is SGHNT, CDR2 YYREEE, per germline (reference sequence). After removal of 4 bases from V and 5 bases from J, the junction contained 8 bases not matched to a gene. CDR3 length: 16 residues. The CDR3 DNA is TGTGCCAGCAGCAAGACTAGCGGGGCCGGACACAATGAGCAGTTCTTC. It specifies CASSKTSGAGHNEQFF.

This clonotype was seen repeatedly, ten times or more. The chain has TRBV11-1 and TRBJ2-3; TRBD1 matches 10 bases. Looked up from germline, CDR1 is SGHAT and CDR2 is FQDESV (reference sequence). The J segment lost 4 bases and the V segment lost 3 bases, leaving 7 bases of the junction unmatched. CDR3 length: 16 amino acids. The CDR3, as DNA: TGTGCCAGCAGCTTTCCGAGGGGACAGGGGCCAGATACGCAGTATTTT. Amino acids: CASSFPRGQGPDTQYF.

This clonotype was observed many times. The chain is built from TRBV11-1 and TRBJ2-1; D is perhaps TRBD2 (5 bases). Trimming shortened V by 8 bases and J by 4 bases, and 12 bases separated the two germline ends. Looked up from germline, CDR1 is SGHAT and CDR2 is FQDESV (reference sequence). CDR3 size: 13 residues. Here the CDR3 reads CASLARGYNEQFF. The DNA of the CDR3 is TGTGCCAGCCTAGCTCGCGGATACAATGAGCAGTTCTTC. Complete variable domain (other parts from reference TRBV11-1 and TRBJ2-1): EAEVAQSPRYKITEKSQAVAFWCDPISGHATLYWYRQILGQGPELLVQFQDESVVDDSQLPKDRFSAERLKGVDSTLKIQPAELGDSAMYLCASLARGYNEQFFGPGTRLTVL.

This clonotype has ten or more counts. The chain joins TRBV30 to TRBJ2-1, with 11 bases matching TRBD2. After removal of 5 bases from V and 0 bases from J, the junction contained 6 bases not matched to a gene. CDR3 length: 16 residues. Germline loops: CDR1 GTSNPN, CDR2 SVGIG (reference sequence). The DNA of the CDR3 is TGTGCCTGGTTACTAGCGGGAGCTCCCTCCTACAATGAGCAGTTCTTC. Translated: CAWLLAGAPSYNEQFF.

This clonotype came up many times. This rearrangement joins TRBV27 to TRBJ2-7; 9 nucleotides match TRBD1. The CDR3 sequence is 15 residues long. Germline CDR1 is MNHEY and CDR2 is SMNVEV (reference sequence). V lost 4 bases, J lost 1 base, and 5 bases stayed unmatched. The CDR3 region is CASSSSGTGSYEQYF. The CDR3 nucleotides read TGTGCCAGCAGTTCCTCCGGGACAGGGTCCTACGAGCAGTACTTC.

This clonotype was seen many times. The chain joins TRBV7-3 to TRBJ2-1; weak D call: TRBD2 (6 bases). CDR3 length: 16 residues. Germline lookup yields CDR1 SGHTA and CDR2 FQGTGA. V lost 5 bases and J lost 2, with 16 bases in between. CDR3: CASSPNGPGAYNEQFF. The CDR3 nucleotides read TGTGCCAGCAGCCCAAATGGGCCGGGGGCCTACAATGAGCAGTTCTTC.

The chain joins TRBV5-8 to TRBJ1-3, with D unresolved. Germline loops: CDR1 SGHTS, CDR2 YDEGEE. V lost 4 bases and J 0 bases, leaving 14 bases between the germline ends. CDR3 length: 16 residues. The DNA for the CDR3 is TGTGCCAGCAGCCGAAGAGGATCGATCTCTGGAAACACCATATATTTT. This translates into CASSRRGSISGNTIYF.

This clonotype was picked up many times. The rearrangement uses TRBV5-1 and TRBJ2-2; D remains ambiguous. Germline CDR1 and CDR2: SGHRS and YFSETQ. The CDR3 sequence is 13 residues long. V gave up 0 bases and J gave up 5 bases, with 5 bases separating them. Here the CDR3 reads CASSLETTGELFF. The CDR3 region has the DNA TGCGCCAGCAGCTTGGAAACTACCGGGGAGCTGTTTTTT.

V gene TRBV29-1 combines with J gene TRBJ1-1, with D hard to call. CDR3 length: 13 residues. V lost 4 bases to trimming and J lost 1 base, with 10 bases between them. Germline lookup yields CDR1 SQVTM and CDR2 ANQGSEA. CDR3 sequence: CSVVKWENTEAFF. The CDR3 DNA follows: TGCAGCGTTGTTAAGTGGGAGAACACTGAAGCTTTCTTT.

This chain joins TRBV6-2 or TRBV6-3 and TRBJ2-4; D gene ambiguous. The V end was cut by 2 bases, the J end by 0 bases, with 11 bases between. This CDR3 is built from 16 residues. CDR1 is MNHEY and CDR2 is SVGEGT in the germline V gene. The CDR3 DNA reads as TGTGCCAGCAGTTACGATCGGTCCCTAGCCAAAAACATTCAGTACTTC. This translates into CASSYDRSLAKNIQYF.

At least ten counts were recorded for this clonotype. The V and J genes are TRBV6-1 and TRBJ2-3; the D gene is possibly TRBD2 (7 bases). The germline CDR1 and CDR2 sequences are MNHNS and SASEGT. The length of the CDR3 is 14 residues. V was trimmed by 6 bases and J by 2 bases, leaving 12 bases between them. The CDR3 here is CASSGGGHTDTQYF. CDR3 DNA sequence: TGTGCCAGCAGCGGCGGGGGCCACACAGATACGCAGTATTTT.

The chain links TRBV28 to TRBJ1-4; D unclear. The V end lost 5 bases, the J end lost 7 bases, and 11 bases lay between the germline ends. This CDR3 has 13 amino acids. The germline gives CDR1 MDHEN, CDR2 SYDVKM. This chain's CDR3 is CASSIGGSEKLFF. CDR3 sequence (DNA): TGTGCCAGCAGTATCGGCGGGAGTGAAAAACTGTTTTTT.

This clonotype was seen a single time. The V call is TRBV6-1, the J call TRBJ2-1; no firm D call. CDR1 is MNHNS and CDR2 is SASEGT in the germline V gene. This CDR3 has 14 amino acids. V was clipped by 6 bases and J by 10 bases, with 19 bases between them. DNA for the CDR3: TGTGCCAGCAGACGTAGACGAGGTAGCAAAGAGCAGTTCTTC. The encoded protein is CASRRRRGSKEQFF.

The chain carries TRBV28 and TRBJ2-2; D is perhaps TRBD2 (7 bases). Per the germline V gene, CDR1 is MDHEN and CDR2 is SYDVKM. The CDR3 has 15 residues. V lost 6 bases, J lost 3 bases, and 14 bases lay in between. The CDR3 DNA follows: TGTGCCAGCAGAGAGGGAGGGGGATACACCGGGGAGCTGTTTTTT. As protein: CASREGGGYTGELFF.

This chain connects TRBV2 to TRBJ2-1; TRBD1 aligns across 8 bases. Germline values: CDR1 SNHLY, CDR2 FYNNEI. This CDR3 spans 15 amino acids. V dropped 3 bases and J dropped 8; count of bases not matched to a gene: 9. CDR3 protein: CASSEDRVPGDEQFF. Written as DNA, the CDR3 is TGTGCCAGCAGTGAGGACAGGGTACCGGGGGATGAGCAGTTCTTC. Complete variable domain (other parts from reference TRBV2 and TRBJ2-1): EPEVTQTPSHQVTQMGQEVILRCVPISNHLYFYWYRQILGQKVEFLVSFYNNEISEKSEIFDDQFSVERPDGSNFTLKIRSTKLEDSAMYFCASSEDRVPGDEQFFGPGTRLTVL.

This clonotype was seen many times. V gene TRBV11-2 combines with J gene TRBJ2-3, with a possible D match to TRBD2 (6 bases). V gave up 5 bases and J gave up 0 bases, with 12 bases separating them. In germline, CDR1 is SGHAT, CDR2 FQNNGV. The CDR3 length is 15 residues. The CDR3 here is CASSHISGSTDTQYF. In DNA form, the CDR3 reads TGTGCCAGCAGCCACATTAGCGGTAGCACAGATACGCAGTATTTT.

This clonotype was observed at least ten times. This rearrangement joins TRBV12-3 or TRBV12-4 to TRBJ2-7; tentatively, D is TRBD2 (7 bases). The V gene lost 2 bases and the J gene lost 2 bases, with 10 bases spanning the gap. CDR3 size: 14 residues. The CDR3 sequence: CASSLRGGAYEQYF. Here the CDR3 DNA reads TGTGCCAGCAGTTTACGAGGGGGGGCCTACGAGCAGTACTTC.

This clonotype was observed many times. V gene TRBV7-6 combines with J gene TRBJ2-7; the D gene is possibly TRBD2 (6 bases). Trimming shortened V by 3 bases and J by 0 bases, and 15 bases separated the two germline ends. This CDR3 region has 16 residues. CDR1 is SGHVS and CDR2 is FNYEAQ in the germline V gene. The DNA of the CDR3 is TGTGCCAGCAGCTTGTCCAGTGGAGGGTCCTCCTACGAGCAGTACTTC. Translated, it gives CASSLSSGGSSYEQYF.

This clonotype has a count of ten or more. This chain joins TRBV18 and TRBJ1-1, with 8 bases that match TRBD1. This CDR3 has 13 residues. With 8 bases clipped from V and 1 base from J, the junction kept 3 bases outside the gene matches. Germline lookup yields CDR1 KGHSH and CDR2 LQKENI. CDR3 nucleotide sequence: TGTGCCAGCAACGGACAGGGGAACACTGAAGCTTTCTTT. This codes for CASNGQGNTEAFF.

The V gene is TRBV5-1, the J gene TRBJ2-1; 10 positions match TRBD1. The V gene's germline CDR1 is SGHRS and CDR2 YFSETQ. The CDR3 sequence is 15 residues long. J gave up 2 bases and V 4 bases, and 3 bases lay outside the gene matches. CDR3 DNA sequence: TGCGCCAGCAGCATCGGACAGGGGGCCTACAATGAGCAGTTCTTC. It specifies CASSIGQGAYNEQFF.

In its sample, this clonotype was seen many times. The chain links TRBV29-1 to TRBJ1-2; TRBD1 agrees at 7 bases. V gave up 5 bases and J gave up 6 bases; unmatched junction bases: 12. Looked up from germline, CDR1 is SQVTM and CDR2 is ANQGSEA. CDR3 length: 14 amino acids. The CDR3: CSVLDPGGRHGYTF. CDR3 nucleotides: TGCAGCGTTCTTGATCCAGGGGGTAGGCATGGCTACACCTTC.

This clonotype appeared many times. The chain carries TRBV7-8 and TRBJ2-5; D is possibly TRBD1 or TRBD2 (6 bases each). V was cut by 1 base and J by 3 bases, with 9 bases left in between. The V gene's germline CDR1 is SGHVS and CDR2 FQNEAQ. The CDR3 is 14 residues long. The CDR3 DNA follows: TGTGCCAGCAGCTTAGACAGGGAGGAAGAGACCCAGTACTTC. As protein: CASSLDREEETQYF.

This clonotype has more than one count but fewer than ten. This chain joins TRBV19 and TRBJ1-1, with D tentatively TRBD1 (6 bases). V lost 7 bases and J lost 5, with 23 bases in between. Germline values: CDR1 LNHDA, CDR2 SQIVND (reference sequence). The CDR3 sequence is 16 residues long. CDR3 coding DNA: TGTGCCAGTAACCTAGGGGGAGCGATTCGGGAAACTGAAGCTTTCTTT. Translating it yields CASNLGGAIRETEAFF.

This clonotype was observed a handful of times. The chain joins TRBV25-1 to TRBJ1-3; D unclear. Per the germline V gene, CDR1 is MGHDK and CDR2 is SYGVNS. The CDR3 covers 14 residues. V gave up 2 bases and J gave up 3 bases, with 8 bases separating them. This chain's CDR3 is CASSEIQSGNTIYF. In DNA form, the CDR3 reads TGTGCCAGCAGTGAAATACAGAGTGGAAACACCATATATTTT.

This chain joins TRBV2 and TRBJ2-3; 8 bases map to TRBD2. CDR3 length: 16 residues. Germline loops: CDR1 SNHLY, CDR2 FYNNEI. Germline trimming cut 2 bases from V and 2 bases from J; bases unmatched to any gene: 6. The CDR3 DNA follows: TGTGCCAGCAGTGAACAGACTAGCGAGCTCACAGATACGCAGTATTTT. Amino acid sequence: CASSEQTSELTDTQYF.

This chain joins TRBV7-2 and TRBJ2-3; D unclear. The V end was cut by 5 bases, the J end by 0 bases, with 6 bases between. Germline CDR1 is SGHTA and CDR2 is FQGNSA. This CDR3 is 13 amino acids long. The CDR3 spells CASSPISTDTQYF. The CDR3 DNA reads as TGTGCCAGCAGCCCGATAAGCACAGATACGCAGTATTTT.

In this sample, this clonotype turned up many times. The V call is TRBV2, the J call TRBJ2-5; tentative D call: TRBD2 (7 bases). V gave up 4 bases and J gave up 1 base, with 13 bases separating them. Germline CDR1 and CDR2: SNHLY and FYNNEI. CDR3 length equals 15 residues. The CDR3 nucleotides read TGTGCCAGCAGTGGACTTCGGGGGGCCCAAGAGACCCAGTACTTC. Protein: CASSGLRGAQETQYF.